This T cell receptor beta chain derives from a study of blood T cells in healthy people across ages. Trimming cost V 0 bases and J 7 bases, with 9 bases left between them. The CDR3 has 14 amino acids. Germline CDR1 is LGHNA and CDR2 is YSLEER. Samples each had at least 5 micrograms of total RNA extracted. This clonotype was seen a few times. Antigen unknown. The second PCR ran roughly 6 to 11 cycles with a sample-barcoded 5' primer and J-beta primers. Every single cDNA molecule received a tag from a template-switch adaptor with 12 random nucleotides. Each CDR3 protein gets one entry after TCRdb re-called the 5' RACE reads with MiXCR. The table has approximately 800,000 distinct CDR3 sequences, about 34% seen once; the top ten hold 10% to 15%. The study, taken as a whole, reports: Diversity figures derived from one million T cells were judged to underestimate the true value. Donor CMV status was unknown, possibly confounding expanded clonotype changes.

Sequences were obtained from blood. The source of this sequence is a man between 18 and 29 years old in good health. The chain uses TRBV4-3 and TRBJ1-4, with no clear D. The CDR3 DNA follows: TGCGCCAGCAGCCAAGATGCGGCGGTTGAAAAACTGTTTTTT. Residues: CASSQDAAVEKLFF.